This paragraph covers one T cell receptor beta chain sequence. The data stem from a study of T cell repertoires in cytomegalovirus infection. This CDR3 has 15 residues. Trimming removed 4 bases from V and 1 base from J, with 11 bases in between. CDR1 SGDLS and CDR2 YYNGEE come from the germline V gene. In TCRdb, the reads were re-called with MiXCR into one record per CDR3 protein. The sample yields around 300,000 distinct CDR3 sequences, under 30% seen once. Sequenced input: PBMCs. This chain uses TRBV9 with TRBJ1-4, with D possibly being TRBD1 (6 bases). This clonotype originated in a human donor in good health (CMV status not recorded). Some clones in this sample may be carry-over from other donors' samples. The CDR3 spells CASSPTTGTNEKLFF. CDR3 DNA sequence: TGTGCCAGCAGCCCAACGACAGGAACTAATGAAAAACTGTTTTTT.